This TCR beta chain was obtained from a study of blood T cell repertoires in COVID-19. In the original analysis: For nucleated cells, counts were estimated from reference gene primer amplification. Some clones are missing from TCRdb's copy, which holds only in-frame ones; the method was immunoSEQ multiplex PCR. V and J calls and clone size are copied from that table; D and trimming were computed from the DNA. The sample has around 60,000 clones, 75% to 85% seen once. The CDR3 extends over 15 amino acids. The germline V gene encodes CDR1 SGHAT and CDR2 FQNNGV. Trimming cost V 1 base and J 0 bases, with 9 bases left between them.

The chain is built from TRBV11-2 and TRBJ2-5; D call uncertain. Sequencing was carried out using peripheral blood. The TCR comes from a woman in her sixties with acute or convalescent COVID-19. CDR3 sequence reads: CASSLVLQYQETQYF. The CDR3 DNA is TGTGCCAGCAGCTTAGTTTTGCAGTACCAAGAGACCCAGTACTTC.